The clone carrying this TCR beta chain occurred many times. Its specificity is unknown. This entry comes from a study of human T cells and chemical hapten exposure. Stated time point: pre-sensitization, week 0. Treatment in this sample: therapeutic diphenylcyclopropenone sensitization with weekly scalp DPC. TCRdb passed the RACE reads through MiXCR, listing each CDR3 protein once. The table lists roughly 51,000 distinct CDR3 sequences, more than 9% of them singletons, with 8% to 10% in the top ten. The CDR3 consists of 16 residues. Germline V gene sequence: CDR1 SGHVS, CDR2 FNYEAQ. Trimming left V 4 bases short and J 2 bases short, with 14 bases between. Findings of the study overall: No change in TCRs above 1 in 1000 frequency was produced by DPC sensitization.

The source of this sequence is a man aged 35 to 55 with alopecia areata. Some clones in this sample may be carry-over from other donors' samples. The input for sequencing was whole blood, taken in connection with sensitization to the hapten diphenylcyclopropenone (DPC). The V and J genes are TRBV7-6 and TRBJ2-2; D is perhaps TRBD1 (6 bases). The CDR3 region is CASSSGRGPNTGELFF. The DNA for the CDR3 is TGTGCCAGCAGCTCCGGCAGGGGCCCTAACACCGGGGAGCTGTTTTTT. Supplemented by reference TRBV7-6 and TRBJ2-2, the full variable domain reads GAGVSQSPRYKVTKRGQDVALRCDPISGHVSLYWYRQALGQGPEFLTYFNYEAQQDKSGLPNDRFSAERPEGSISTLTIQRTEQRDSAMYRCASSSGRGPNTGELFFGEGSRLTVL.